Detailed here is one T cell receptor (beta chain). Noted time point: blood 2 weeks post-SBRT. Treatment noted: 15 Gy SBRT to primary tumor, nephrectomy 4 weeks later. Per the germline V gene, CDR1 is SGHAT and CDR2 is FQNNGV. V lost 5 bases and J 1 base, leaving 17 bases between the germline ends. This CDR3 has 16 residues. This sample is drawn from a study of radiation and T cells in renal cell carcinoma. Profiled with immunoSEQ multiplex PCR; TCRdb holds only in-frame clones, not every one. The sample has more than 100,000 clones, more than 75% seen once; the top ten hold approximately 5.8%. The sample consisted of blood, taken from a patient whose treatment included radiotherapy and nephrectomy. This chain links TRBV11-2 with TRBJ1-1; D gene ambiguous. The receptor's source is a woman in her 70s with renal cell carcinoma. CDR3 in amino acids: CASSRNGGEGNTEAFF. CDR3 DNA sequence: TGTGCCAGCAGCCGAAACGGCGGGGAGGGGAACACTGAAGCTTTCTTT.